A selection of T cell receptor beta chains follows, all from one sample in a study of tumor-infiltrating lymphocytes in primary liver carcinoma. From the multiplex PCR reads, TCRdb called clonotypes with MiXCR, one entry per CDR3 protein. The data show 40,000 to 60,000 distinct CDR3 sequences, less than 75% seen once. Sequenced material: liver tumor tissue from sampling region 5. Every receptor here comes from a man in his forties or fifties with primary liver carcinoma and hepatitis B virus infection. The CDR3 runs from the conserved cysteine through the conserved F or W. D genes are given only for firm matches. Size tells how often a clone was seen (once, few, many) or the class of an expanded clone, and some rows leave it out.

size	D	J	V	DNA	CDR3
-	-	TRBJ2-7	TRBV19	TGTGCCAGTAGTATGGCAGGGATGGAGCAATACTTC	CASSMAGMEQYF
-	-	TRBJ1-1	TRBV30	TGTGCCTGGATGCGCGGTGCACTTGAAGCTTTCTTT	CAWMRGALEAFF
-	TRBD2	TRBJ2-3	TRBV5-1	TGCGCCAACTCGCCAAATAGCGGGACCCCAGCAGATACGCAATATTTT	CANSPNSGTPADTQYF
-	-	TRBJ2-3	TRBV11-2	TGTGCCAGCGGAAGACCCGGGTCGGATATGCAGTGTTTT	CASGRPGSDMQCF
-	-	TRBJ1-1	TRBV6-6	TGTGCCATCAGTCAAAACACTGAAGCTTCCTTT	CAISQNTEASF
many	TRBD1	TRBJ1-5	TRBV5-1	TGCGCCAGCAGACAGGGGGGTCAGCCCCAGCATTTT	CASRQGGQPQHF
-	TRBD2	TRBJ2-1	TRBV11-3	TGTGCCAGCAGCCTCGATAGCGGGAGCGGGCACAATGAGCAGTTCTTC	CASSLDSGSGHNEQFF
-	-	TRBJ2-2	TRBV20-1	TGCAGTGCTTCCGGCGCGGGGACTCCCACCGGGGAGCTGTTTTTT	CSASGAGTPTGELFF
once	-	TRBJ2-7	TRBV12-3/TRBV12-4	TGTGCCGGCAGTTACGAGGCCTACGAGCAGTATTTC	CAGSYEAYEQYF
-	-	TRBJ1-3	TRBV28	TGTCCCACCCATGGGTCTGGAAACACCATATATTTT	CPTHGSGNTIYF
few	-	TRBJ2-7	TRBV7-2	TGTGCCAGCAGCTTAGACAAAGGCCCCTACGAGCAGTACTTC	CASSLDKGPYEQYF
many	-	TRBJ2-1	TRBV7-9	TGTGCCAGCAGCACTACTAGCAATGAGCAGTTCTTC	CASSTTSNEQFF
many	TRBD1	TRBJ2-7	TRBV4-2	TGTGCCAGCAGCCAACTCACTGGACAGGGGGCGCGGCAGTACTTC	CASSQLTGQGARQYF
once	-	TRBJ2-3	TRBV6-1	TGTGCCAACAGTGAAGGATCAGGCACAGATACGCAGTATTTT	CANSEGSGTDTQYF
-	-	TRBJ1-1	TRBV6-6	TGTGCCAGCGGGGGTCAAATGAACACTGAAGCTTTCTTT	CASGGQMNTEAFF
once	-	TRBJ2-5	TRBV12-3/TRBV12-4	TGTGCTAGCAGTAGTGAGGGGGGCTGGGAAGAGACCCTGTACTTC	CASSSEGGWEETLYF
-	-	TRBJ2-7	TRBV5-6	TGTGCCAGCAGCTTAGTGGACGACCCCTACAAGCAGTACTTC	CASSLVDDPYKQYF
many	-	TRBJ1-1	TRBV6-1	TGTGCCAGCAGTGAATTACAGGGAAGTACTGAAGCTTTCTTT	CASSELQGSTEAFF
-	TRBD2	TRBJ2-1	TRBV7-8	TGTGCCTGCAGCTCCGGACTAGCGGGAGCGGAGCAGTTATTC	CACSSGLAGAEQLF
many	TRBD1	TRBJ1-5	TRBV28	TGTGCCAGCAGGCTATATACAGGGGAAAGTCAGCCCCAGCATTTT	CASRLYTGESQPQHF
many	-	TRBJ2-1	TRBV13	TGTGCCAGCAGCTCCTGGGGGAGTGAGCAGTTCTTC	CASSSWGSEQFF
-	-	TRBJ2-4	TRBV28	TGTGCCAGCACTGGGAGCTTAGGCAAAAACATTCAGTACTTC	CASTGSLGKNIQYF
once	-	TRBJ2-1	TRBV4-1	TGCGCCAGCAGCCAAGATTCTGGTAGCTCAGGGGAGCAGTTCTTC	CASSQDSGSSGEQFF
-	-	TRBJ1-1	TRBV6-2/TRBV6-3	TGTGCCGGCATCTGGGACCCAAACACTGAAACTTTCTTT	CAGIWDPNTETFF
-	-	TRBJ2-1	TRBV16	TGTGCCAGCAGCCAGGGACCAGCGAACAGTGAGCAGTTCTTC	CASSQGPANSEQFF
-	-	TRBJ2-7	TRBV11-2	TGTGCCAGCAGCTTTAGTGAGCTAGCGTCGCAATTCTTC	CASSFSELASQFF
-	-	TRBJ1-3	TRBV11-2	TGTGCCAGCAGCTTGGGGCACTCTGGAAACACCGTATATTTT	CASSLGHSGNTVYF
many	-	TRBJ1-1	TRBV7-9	TGTGCCAGCAGCTTACCCGGAAAAGAAGCTTTCTTT	CASSLPGKEAFF
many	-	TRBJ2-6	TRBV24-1	TGTGCCGCCCGACAGCCCAGGGCCCCCTCTGGGGCCAACGTCCTGACTTTC	CAARQPRAPSGANVLTF
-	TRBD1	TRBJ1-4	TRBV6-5	TGTACCAGCAGCAAGGACAGGGGGGATGAAAAACTGTTTTTC	CTSSKDRGDEKLFF
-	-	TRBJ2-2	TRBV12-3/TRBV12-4	TGTACCAGCAGTTTGGGGGGCTGGAGGGAGCTGTTTTTT	CTSSLGGWRELFF
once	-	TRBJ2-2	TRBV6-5	TGTGCCAGCTGTTACGCAGTGGGCGACACCGGGGAGCTGTTTTTT	CASCYAVGDTGELFF